The next 28 T cell receptor beta chains were all read from a single sample in a study of blood T cell repertoires in COVID-19. Some clones are missing from TCRdb's copy, which holds only in-frame ones; the method was immunoSEQ multiplex PCR. The table has 250,000 to 300,000 clones, 89% seen once; the top ten hold roughly 5%. Sequenced input: peripheral blood. Every receptor here comes from a woman in her thirties or forties who had recovered from COVID-19.

The genes are TRBV21-1 and TRBJ1-1. TRBV21-1 is recorded as a pseudogene. The CDR3 is 12 residues long. The CDR3 reads CASLGRGTEAFF. The CDR3, as DNA: TGTGCCTCCTTGGGGAGGGGAACTGAAGCTTTCTTT.

The rearrangement joins TRBV19 to TRBJ1-3, with 7 bases aligning to TRBD1. CDR3 length: 14 amino acids. Trimming removed 7 bases from V and 0 bases from J; junction bases left unmatched: 3. CDR1 is LNHDA, CDR2 SQIVND, per germline (reference sequence). CDR3 region: CASTGTDSGNTIYF. The CDR3 DNA reads TGTGCCAGTACGGGGACAGACTCTGGAAACACCATATATTTT.

The V and J genes are TRBV5-6 and TRBJ2-7, with no clear D. Deletions cut 1 base from V and 3 bases from J, with 8 bases between. This CDR3 region has 13 residues. Germline CDR1 reads SGHDT; CDR2 reads YYEEEE. CDR3 loop: CASSLSSVYEQYF. Here the CDR3 DNA reads TGTGCCAGCAGCTTGTCGTCCGTCTACGAGCAGTACTTC.

This chain connects TRBV9 to TRBJ2-3, with 11 bases identical to TRBD2. Germline CDR1 reads SGDLS; CDR2 reads YYNGEE. CDR3 length equals 16 residues. Trimming took 4 bases from V and 2 from J; bases not matched to a gene: 6. In DNA, the CDR3 is TGTGCCAGCAGCCCCGGGACTAGCGGATTCACAGATACGCAGTATTTT. Residues: CASSPGTSGFTDTQYF.

This clone occurred once. This chain uses TRBV6-5 with TRBJ1-4, with TRBD1 as a possible D gene (6 bases). Per germline, CDR1 MNHEY and CDR2 SVGAGI. The CDR3 spans 14 residues. Trimming took 6 bases from V and 0 from J, leaving 8 bases between them. The CDR3 spells CASRGGATNEKLFF. The CDR3, as DNA: TGTGCCAGCAGAGGGGGGGCAACTAATGAAAAACTGTTTTTT.

The chain recombines TRBV4-3 with TRBJ2-7, with D tentatively TRBD2 (6 bases). The germline CDR1 and CDR2 sequences are LGHNA and YSLEER. The CDR3 is 15 amino acids. Trimming stripped 3 bases from V and 2 bases from J, with 14 bases between. The CDR3 DNA follows: TGCGCCAGCAGCCACGGACTCGGGGGTCCCTACGAGCAGTACGTC. Translated: CASSHGLGGPYEQYV.

This chain joins TRBV9 and TRBJ2-1, with 7 positions matching TRBD1. The CDR3 totals 13 residues. CDR1 and CDR2 from the germline V gene are SGDLS and YYNGEE. The junction had 3 bases not matched to a gene; V was cut back by 3 bases and J by 6 bases. In DNA, the CDR3 is TGTGCCAGCAGCGCCCCAGGGGGCAATGAGCAGTTCTTC. It is translated as CASSAPGGNEQFF.

Concerning this clone itself: An end of the junction does not agree with germline; a read error may underlie this. This chain links TRBV7-2 with TRBJ2-2, with 7 bases identical to TRBD1. The CDR3 sequence is 15 residues long. From germline, CDR1 is SGHTA and CDR2 FQGNSA. DNA for the CDR3: TGTGCCAGCAGCCGCGACAGGGTTGAAACCGGGGATCTGTTTTTT. This gives the protein CASSRDRVETGDLFF.

This clone was observed once. The chain combines TRBV19 with TRBJ2-4; 7 nucleotides align to TRBD2. The length of the CDR3 is 16 residues. V was pared by 3 bases and J by 0 bases, with 5 bases of the junction left unmatched. The V gene's germline CDR1 is LNHDA and CDR2 SQIVND (reference sequence). The CDR3 loop reads CASSIGGGSAKNIQYF. The CDR3 DNA is TGTGCCAGTAGTATTGGCGGGGGATCAGCCAAAAACATTCAGTACTTC.

This rearrangement joins TRBV24-1 to TRBJ2-2; 12 bases are shared with TRBD2. Trimming cost V 4 bases and J 3 bases; bases outside gene matches: 8. The CDR3 sequence is 18 residues long. Germline loops: CDR1 KGHDR, CDR2 SFDVKD. The CDR3 DNA is TGTGCCACCAGTGACCCAAGTCTAGCGGGGGGGCACACCGGGGAGCTGTTTTTT. Encoded protein: CATSDPSLAGGHTGELFF.

This sequence joins TRBV3-1 (or the pseudogene TRBV3-2) and TRBJ2-3; no clear D. This CDR3 region has 13 residues. Germline V gives CDR1 LGHDT, CDR2 YNNKEL (reference sequence). V was shortened by 8 bases and J by 2 bases, with 11 bases between the two germline ends. The CDR3 loop reads CASRGRNTDTQYF. For the CDR3, the DNA is TGTGCCAGCCGCGGCCGGAACACAGATACGCAGTATTTT.

The chain recombines TRBV6-4 with TRBJ2-1, with no clear D. The CDR3 sequence is 15 residues long. V lost 2 bases, J lost 3 bases, and 11 bases lay in between. Germline CDR1 is MRHNA and CDR2 is SNTAGT. The CDR3 DNA reads as TGTGCCAGCAGTGACGCTCCGGAGAACTACAATGAGCAGTTCTTC. Amino acid sequence: CASSDAPENYNEQFF.

J is TRBJ1-1 and V is TRBV23-1; D is undetermined. TRBV23-1 is annotated as an ORF whose role is uncertain. V was shortened by 9 bases and J by 1 base, with 12 bases between the two germline ends. The CDR3 spans 13 residues. The CDR3 protein is CARPNLGNTEAFF. CDR3 DNA sequence: TGCGCCAGACCTAACCTCGGGAACACTGAAGCTTTCTTT.

This clone was picked up one time. The gene calls are TRBV11-2 and TRBJ2-2; 8 bases align to TRBD2. The CDR3 has 17 residues. V shed 1 base, J shed 1 base, and the junction held 5 bases outside the gene matches. Per the germline V gene, CDR1 is SGHAT and CDR2 is FQNNGV. The CDR3, as DNA: TGTGCCAGCAGCTTAGCCGGACTAGCAGTGAACACCGGGGAGCTGTTTTTT. As protein: CASSLAGLAVNTGELFF.

The chain uses TRBV27 and TRBJ2-1, with D tentatively TRBD1 (5 bases). Germline-derived CDR1 and CDR2 are MNHEY and SMNVEV (reference sequence). The CDR3 is made up of 15 amino acids. Trimming cost V 5 bases and J 7 bases, with 18 bases left between them. The CDR3 coding sequence is TGTGCCAGCAGTCTGGGGCCCTCCCTTGGAAATGAGCAGTTCTTC. This encodes CASSLGPSLGNEQFF.

With regard to this clone: Because the CDR3's place on the DNA is in doubt, the DNA is left out and the CDR3 is given as listed by TCRdb. The chain uses TRBV19 and TRBJ1-1; the table's D call TRBD1 went unverified against the DNA. Germline V gene data show CDR1 as LNHDA and CDR2 as SQIVND (reference sequence). The CDR3 region is 15 residues in length, termini included. This CDR3 reads CASILAGGLNTEAFF.

This chain connects TRBV28 to TRBJ2-7, with TRBD1 matching over 9 bases. This CDR3 has 15 amino acids. Germline CDR1 MDHEN, CDR2 SYDVKM. The trim removed 2 bases at V and 5 bases at J, leaving 7 bases unmatched. CDR3 coding DNA: TGTGCCAGCAGTTTACCCGGGACAGGGACCCACGAGCAGTACTTC. Amino acid sequence: CASSLPGTGTHEQYF. Variable domain in full (rest from reference TRBV28 and TRBJ2-7): DVKVTQSSRYLVKRTGEKVFLECVQDMDHENMFWYRQDPGLGLRLIYFSYDVKMKEKGDIPEGYSVSREKKERFSLILESASTNQTSMYLCASSLPGTGTHEQYFGPGTRLTVT.

The V and J genes are TRBV9 and TRBJ2-2; tentative D call: TRBD1 (6 bases). The CDR3 covers 19 residues. CDR1 is SGDLS, CDR2 YYNGEE, per germline. Between the trimmed V and J ends, which lost 1 base and 3 bases, there was a span of 22 bases. As DNA, the CDR3 is TGTGCCAGCAGCGTACTGGGAGTCTTAGTTGGGGGCCACACCGGGGAGCTGTTTTTT. Translation gives CASSVLGVLVGGHTGELFF. Full variable domain (outside the CDR3, taken from reference TRBV9 and TRBJ2-2): DSGVTQTPKHLITATGQRVTLRCSPRSGDLSVYWYQQSLDQGLQFLIQYYNGEERAKGNILERFSAQQFPDLHSELNLSSLELGDSALYFCASSVLGVLVGGHTGELFFGEGSRLTVL.

This chain joins TRBV9 and TRBJ1-4; TRBD1 might be the D (6 bases). Germline values: CDR1 SGDLS, CDR2 YYNGEE. The CDR3 extends over 14 amino acids. Trimming took 3 bases from V and 3 from J, leaving 9 bases between them. CDR3 region: CASSAQGSNEKLFF. CDR3 bases: TGTGCCAGCAGCGCACAGGGATCTAATGAAAAACTGTTTTTT.

The V and J genes are TRBV2 and TRBJ2-3; D perhaps matches TRBD2 (6 bases). The CDR3 loop spans 16 amino acids. The V gene lost 9 bases and the J gene lost 4 bases, with 23 bases spanning the gap. Germline values: CDR1 SNHLY, CDR2 FYNNEI. DNA of the CDR3: TGTGCCAGGGCCTTACATCGGAGGGCCGTCCCAGATACGCAGTATTTT. Translating gives CARALHRRAVPDTQYF.

The rearrangement joins TRBV3-1 (or the pseudogene TRBV3-2) to TRBJ1-3; 8 positions match TRBD1. The V gene's germline CDR1 is LGHDT and CDR2 YNNKEL (reference sequence). The CDR3 is 18 residues long. V shed 4 bases, J shed 0 bases, and the junction held 11 bases outside the gene matches. CDR3 sequence (DNA): TGTGCCAGCAGCCTTGGGACAGGTAACACATTCTCTGGAAACACCATATATTTT. Amino acid sequence: CASSLGTGNTFSGNTIYF.

This rearrangement joins TRBV5-6 to TRBJ1-2; a weak D match, TRBD1 (5 bases). Germline V gene sequence: CDR1 SGHDT, CDR2 YYEEEE. The CDR3 has 16 residues. Trimming stripped 0 bases from V and 0 bases from J, with 12 bases between. CDR3 DNA sequence: TGTGCCAGCAGCTTGGCCCTTGGAGGGGCTAACTATGGCTACACCTTC. It translates to CASSLALGGANYGYTF.

This chain uses TRBV4-3 with TRBJ2-2, with D possibly TRBD2 on 5 matching bases. Germline V gene sequence: CDR1 LGHNA, CDR2 YSLEER. The CDR3 spans 14 residues. V lost 1 base and J 3 bases, leaving 6 bases between the germline ends. CDR3 residues: CASSQGLHTGELFF. The CDR3 bases are TGCGCCAGCAGCCAAGGACTACACACCGGGGAGCTGTTTTTT.

The chain combines TRBV19 with TRBJ1-2; D might be TRBD1 (5 bases). Looked up from germline, CDR1 is LNHDA and CDR2 is SQIVND (reference sequence). V was pared by 5 bases and J by 8 bases, with 15 bases between. This CDR3 contains 13 residues. The CDR3 reads CASSFRRGGGYTF. The CDR3 coding sequence is TGTGCCAGTAGTTTTCGAAGGGGCGGCGGCTACACCTTC. The variable domain in full, with the rest retrieved from reference TRBV19 and TRBJ1-2, is DGGITQSPKYLFRKEGQNVTLSCEQNLNHDAMYWYRQDPGQGLRLIYYSQIVNDFQKGDIAEGYSVSREKKESFPLTVTSAQKNPTAFYLCASSFRRGGGYTFGSGTRLTVV.

J is TRBJ2-1 and V is TRBV7-3; TRBD2 matches 12 bases. This CDR3 comprises 15 residues. CDR1 and CDR2 (germline): SGHTA, FQGTGA. Germline trimming cut 5 bases from V and 10 bases from J; bases unmatched to any gene: 9. The CDR3 coding sequence is TGTGCCAGCAGCAAAAGCCTAGCGGGGGGGTCGGAGCAGTTCTTC. Protein sequence: CASSKSLAGGSEQFF.

This clone was observed a handful of times. V gene TRBV14 combines with J gene TRBJ2-7, with unresolved D. Trimming removed 4 bases at V and 7 bases at J, with 11 bases between. The germline CDR1 and CDR2 sequences are SGHDN and FVKESK. The CDR3 totals 12 residues. The CDR3 reads CASSPSIGEQYV. The CDR3 DNA is TGTGCCAGCAGCCCTTCGATCGGGGAGCAGTACGTC.

Note on this clone: The sample carries other DNA sequences with the same CDR3. Written as DNA, the CDR3 is TGTGCCAGCAGCTTGACAGGACGGGGCACTGAAGCTTTCTTT. Protein sequence: CASSLTGRGTEAFF. The V call is TRBV11-2, the J call TRBJ1-1; tentative D call: TRBD1 (6 bases). The V gene lost 3 bases and the J gene lost 4 bases, with 12 bases spanning the gap. Germline values: CDR1 SGHAT, CDR2 FQNNGV. The CDR3 runs to 14 residues. Looking up the rest from reference TRBV11-2 and TRBJ1-1 gives the full variable domain: EAGVAQSPRYKIIEKRQSVAFWCNPISGHATLYWYQQILGQGPKLLIQFQNNGVVDDSQLPKDRFSAERLKGVDSTLKIQPAKLEDSAVYLCASSLTGRGTEAFFGQGTRLTVV.

V usage is TRBV6-1 and J usage is TRBJ1-4; a possible D gene is TRBD1 (6 bases). Per the germline V gene, CDR1 is MNHNS and CDR2 is SASEGT. The CDR3 extends over 16 amino acids. V lost 0 bases and J 7 bases, leaving 15 bases between the germline ends. CDR3 DNA: TGTGCCAGCAGTGAAGCGAGTAGGTCAGGGGTTGAAAAACTGTTTTTT. It codes for CASSEASRSGVEKLFF.